These T cell receptor beta chains were read from a single sample in a study of blood T cell repertoires in COVID-19. This table comes from immunoSEQ multiplex PCR, and its TCRdb copy is limited to in-frame clones, with some not included. The sample consists of roughly 80,000 clones, about 90% of them appearing once. The sample taken for sequencing was peripheral blood. These receptors all stem from an elderly man in a cohort sampled during active COVID-19. The conserved cysteine and the conserved F or W are not part of the CDR3 here. Only part of the rows carry a size: once, few, many, or a class if the clone is expanded.

J,size,V,CDR3
TRBJ1-6,-,TRBV11-2,ASSSGQGVSPLH
TRBJ1-2,-,TRBV7-2,ASSLTGASYGYT
TRBJ2-3,-,TRBV6-5,ASSYSEGTDTQY
TRBJ1-5,-,TRBV28,ASSWRQGAGNQPQH
TRBJ1-3,-,TRBV5-1,ASSLGPGESGNTIY
TRBJ2-6,-,TRBV4-1,ASSQGFRLAGVLSGANVLT
TRBJ1-5,-,TRBV5-8,ASIRASGQPQH
TRBJ1-4,-,TRBV6-5,ASSYQPGSNEKLF
TRBJ2-7,-,TRBV18,ASSPPGVAEQY
TRBJ2-3,-,TRBV2,ASSLRTGTDTQY
TRBJ2-1,-,TRBV6-2/TRBV6-3,ASSYSAGGEDNEQF
TRBJ2-1,few,TRBV11-3,ASSLGPRTGKEQF